This T cell receptor beta chain was recovered during a study of Ad26.COV2.S vaccination and SARS-CoV-2 variants. Overall study: Administration of Ad26.COV2.S was intramuscular, either once or twice 56 days apart. General study results and limits: Vaccine recipients and placebo recipients showed similar non-spike TCR breadth.

Germline V lookup: CDR1 MDHEN, CDR2 SYDVKM. Unmatched junction bases numbered 9, after V lost 11 bases and J lost 6 bases. CDR3 length: 13 amino acids. Treatment specified: 15 to 20 received Ad26.COV2.S at low or high dose, single or two shots; roughly 5 received placebo; per-sample allocation not given. At day 63 after the first vaccine or placebo injection, samples were drawn. The protocol was immunoSEQ multiplex PCR, while the TCRdb copy is restricted to in-frame clones and leaves out a portion. This table holds roughly 400,000 clones, 90% found once. A remark on this clone: Its cognate antigen is unknown.

This sequence originates from a person between 18 and 59 years old who received the Ad26.COV2.S COVID-19 vaccine or a placebo. The J gene is TRBJ2-5, the V gene TRBV28; 10 bases match TRBD1. The material sequenced was peripheral blood, taken in a trial of Ad26.COV2.S vaccine versus placebo. CDR3 in DNA: TGTGCCTTCGGGGGGACAGGGGTTAAGACCCAGTACTTC. This codes for CAFGGTGVKTQYF.